The rows below give T cell receptor beta chains drawn from one sample of a study of CD4 and CD8 cells across lung adenocarcinoma regions. TCRdb processed the PCR reads anew with MiXCR; each CDR3 protein has one entry. The sample includes some 3,400 distinct CDR3 sequences, 40% to 60% of them seen just once. The sequenced material came from CD8+ T cells from the center of a lung tumor. The source of these receptors is a male donor with lung adenocarcinoma. The CD4 and CD8 labels of this study may be unreliable. Each CDR3 is given with its conserved first and last residue.

V	J	CDR3
TRBV27	TRBJ2-1	CASGMTSIDEQFF
TRBV27	TRBJ1-2	CASSPQQGRGENYGYTF
TRBV6-1	TRBJ2-3	CASSALAGLTDTQYF
TRBV27	NA	CASSPHNSYEQYF
TRBV5-1	TRBJ2-3	CASSLSGSTDTQYF
TRBV11-3	TRBJ2-5	CASSLTPAGNEQYF
TRBV6-1	NA	CASTGIGVGSGSNVQYF
TRBV20-1	TRBJ1-1	CSALTGKGNTEAFF
TRBV4-3	TRBJ2-3	CASSQDGGVVDTQYF
TRBV6-1	NA	CASTRTSGMYEQYF
TRBV7-3	TRBJ2-1	CASSKGLAGGGEQFF
TRBV6-1	TRBJ1-1	CASSPLGQASMNTEAFF
TRBV14	TRBJ1-1	CASSRGASNTEAFF
TRBV6-5	TRBJ2-1	CASSFPAQSSYNEQFF
TRBV6-8	TRBJ2-5	CASSAGLGDRDQDTQYF
TRBV6-1	TRBJ2-2	CASSELAARYLGGELFF
TRBV12-5	TRBJ1-4	CASGLLPGLLREKLFF
TRBV12-3/TRBV12-4	TRBJ2-1	CASSFRTSGSNNEQFF
TRBV6-2/TRBV6-3	TRBJ2-3	CASISGSGTDTQYF
TRBV6-1	TRBJ2-7	CASSPGTGLPYEQYF
TRBV6-1	TRBJ2-1	CASTPPQGGANEQFF
TRBV10-1	TRBJ2-1	CASSESPRNEQFF
TRBV7-2	TRBJ2-1	CASSLRGSGYSSYNEQFF
TRBV7-8	TRBJ2-1	CASSPRTGWETQFF
TRBV6-1	TRBJ2-3	CARGEWARDKETQYF
TRBV10-2	TRBJ2-1	CASRALAGVFPEQFF
TRBV6-1	TRBJ2-4	CASTHRGDQDIQYF
TRBV6-1	TRBJ1-4	CASIQKGAVNEKLFF
TRBV5-1	TRBJ2-1	CASSLDRGNMYEQFF
TRBV6-1	TRBJ2-1	CASSVETGEFF
TRBV27	NA	CASSLGSGNVETQYF
TRBV6-1	TRBJ2-1	CASSAASGGLSSYNEQFF
TRBV6-1	TRBJ2-1	CASRQGLEAASNNEQFF
TRBV27	TRBJ2-3	CASSFMVAGTDTQYF
TRBV6-1	TRBJ2-1	CASSSAGLNYNEQFF
TRBV3-1	TRBJ2-3	CASSPSGTSSTQYF
TRBV20-1	TRBJ2-5	CSVPSGQETQYF
TRBV9	NA	CASSPDPAGGETQYF
TRBV27	TRBJ2-5	CASRGRGPDTQYF
TRBV27	TRBJ2-3	CASSRIGGDTQYF
TRBV10-3	TRBJ2-4	CAGTRRVDQDIQYF
TRBV6-2/TRBV6-3	TRBJ2-1	CASSPRTSGRGDEQFF
TRBV10-2	TRBJ2-3	CASSEPDTQYF
TRBV4-2	TRBJ2-5	CASSQGEAGMYQETQYF
TRBV6-2/TRBV6-3	TRBJ2-1	CASSLGDTSYNEQFF
TRBV6-1	TRBJ2-5	CSRGVGGGDQDTQYF
TRBV11-3	TRBJ2-1	CASSLSGTGVFNEQFF
TRBV27	TRBJ2-1	CASSGTSGYNEQFF
TRBV5-4	TRBJ2-4	CGSSLGLRAKNIQYF
TRBV10-2	TRBJ1-1	CASSDHGQVNTEAFF
TRBV12-5	TRBJ2-1	CASGLEVSGSGGVYNEQFF
TRBV7-9	TRBJ2-1	CASTFTGSDNEQFF
TRBV27	NA	CAGSGRGKKTLTF
TRBV27	TRBJ2-5	CASSGTGDKTQYF